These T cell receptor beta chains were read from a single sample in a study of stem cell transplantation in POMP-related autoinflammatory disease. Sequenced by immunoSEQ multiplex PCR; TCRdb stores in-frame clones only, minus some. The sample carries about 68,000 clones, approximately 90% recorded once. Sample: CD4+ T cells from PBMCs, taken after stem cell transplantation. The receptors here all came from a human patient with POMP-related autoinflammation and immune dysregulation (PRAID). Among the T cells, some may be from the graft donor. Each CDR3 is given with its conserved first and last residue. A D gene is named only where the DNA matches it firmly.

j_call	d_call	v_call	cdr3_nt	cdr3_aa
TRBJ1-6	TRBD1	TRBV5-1	TGCGCCAGCAGCTTGCGGGACAGGGGGTCACCCCTCCACTTT	CASSLRDRGSPLHF
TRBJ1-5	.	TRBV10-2	TGCGCCAGCAGTGAGTCCAGTCAGAGGGAGCCCCAGCATTTT	CASSESSQREPQHF
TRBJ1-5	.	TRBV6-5	TGTGCCAGCAGGACCGGGACCGGATTCAATCAGCCCCAGCATTTT	CASRTGTGFNQPQHF
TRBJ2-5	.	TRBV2	TGTGCCAGCAGTGAGGGGGTAGGGGGACAAGAGACCCAGTACTTC	CASSEGVGGQETQYF
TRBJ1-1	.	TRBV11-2	TGTGCCAGCAGCTTACGGCGCCTCCTCACTGAAGCTTTCTTT	CASSLRRLLTEAFF
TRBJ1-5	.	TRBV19	TGTGCCAGTAGTATGAGAGGTAGCCGGGGGTTAAATCAGCCCCAGCATTTT	CASSMRGSRGLNQPQHF
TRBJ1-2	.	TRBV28	TGTGCCAGCGGATTATCGCCAGGTGAAAGCTACACCTTC	CASGLSPGESYTF
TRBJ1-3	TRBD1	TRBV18	TGTGCCAGCTCACCAAACGACAGGGGTCCTGGAAACACCATATATTTT	CASSPNDRGPGNTIYF
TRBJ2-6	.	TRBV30	TGTGCCTGGAGTGTATACAGGGTGCCTGGGGCCAACGTCCTGACTTTC	CAWSVYRVPGANVLTF
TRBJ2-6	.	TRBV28	TGTGCCAGCAGTTTAGGGGGGGCCAACGTCCTGACTTTC	CASSLGGANVLTF
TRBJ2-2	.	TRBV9	TGTGCCAGCGGAGACCGAACGAACACCGGGGAGCTGTTTTTT	CASGDRTNTGELFF
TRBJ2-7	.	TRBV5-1	TGCGCCAGCAGCTTATTAGGACTCGGCGAGCAGTACTTC	CASSLLGLGEQYF
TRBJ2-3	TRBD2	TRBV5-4	TGTGCCAGCAGCTTCGGGAGCGGGGGCACAGATACGCAGTATTTT	CASSFGSGGTDTQYF
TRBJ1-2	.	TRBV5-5	TGTGCCAGCAGCTTGCAGGGGCGCTATGGCTACACCTTC	CASSLQGRYGYTF